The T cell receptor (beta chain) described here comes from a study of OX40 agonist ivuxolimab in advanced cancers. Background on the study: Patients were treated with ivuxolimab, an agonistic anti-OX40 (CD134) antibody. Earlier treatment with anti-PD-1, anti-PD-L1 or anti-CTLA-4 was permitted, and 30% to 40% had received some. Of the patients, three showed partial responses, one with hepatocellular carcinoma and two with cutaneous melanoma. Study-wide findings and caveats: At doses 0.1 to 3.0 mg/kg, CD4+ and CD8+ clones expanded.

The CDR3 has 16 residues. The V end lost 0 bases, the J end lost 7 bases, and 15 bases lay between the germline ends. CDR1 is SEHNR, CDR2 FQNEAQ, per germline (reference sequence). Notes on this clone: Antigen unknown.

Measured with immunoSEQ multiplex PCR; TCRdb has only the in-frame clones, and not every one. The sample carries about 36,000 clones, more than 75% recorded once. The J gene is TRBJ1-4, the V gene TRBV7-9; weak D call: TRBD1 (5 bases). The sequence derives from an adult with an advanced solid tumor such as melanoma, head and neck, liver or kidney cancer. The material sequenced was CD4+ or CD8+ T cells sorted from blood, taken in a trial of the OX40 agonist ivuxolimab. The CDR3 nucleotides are TGTGCCAGCAGCTTAGCGGGGACGGGCCCCCCTGAAAAACTGTTTTTT. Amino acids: CASSLAGTGPPEKLFF.